The 2 T cell receptor beta chains below come from one sample, sequenced in a study of T cells in Graves' hyperthyroidism and ophthalmopathy. TCR beta CDR3 sequences were amplified from RNA transcripts. When the TCR CDR3 underwent first-round RT-PCR, the HTBI primer set was used. One entry per CDR3 protein results from TCRdb running MiXCR on the multiplex PCR reads. Of more than 300,000 distinct CDR3 sequences listed, roughly 20% are singletons. Material: blood. All receptors come from a man younger than 35 with Graves' ophthalmopathy.

This clonotype was observed at least ten times. The rearrangement joins TRBV28 to TRBJ1-5; D ambiguous. This CDR3 contains 14 residues. Germline assignment: CDR1 MDHEN and CDR2 SYDVKM. V lost 3 bases, J lost 4 bases, and 10 bases lay in between. For the CDR3, the DNA is TGTGCCAGCAGTTTCGGTAGAGGGAATCAGCCCCAGCATTTT. It translates to CASSFGRGNQPQHF.

The chain is built from TRBV19 and TRBJ1-5, with TRBD1 matching 8 bases. Trimming at V came to 6 bases and at J to 0 bases, leaving 7 bases not matched to a gene. The CDR3 has 16 amino acids. CDR1 LNHDA and CDR2 SQIVND come from the germline V gene (reference sequence). CDR3 amino acids: CASRGRQGYSNQPQHF. CDR3 coding DNA: TGTGCCAGTAGAGGTCGACAGGGGTATAGCAATCAGCCCCAGCATTTT.